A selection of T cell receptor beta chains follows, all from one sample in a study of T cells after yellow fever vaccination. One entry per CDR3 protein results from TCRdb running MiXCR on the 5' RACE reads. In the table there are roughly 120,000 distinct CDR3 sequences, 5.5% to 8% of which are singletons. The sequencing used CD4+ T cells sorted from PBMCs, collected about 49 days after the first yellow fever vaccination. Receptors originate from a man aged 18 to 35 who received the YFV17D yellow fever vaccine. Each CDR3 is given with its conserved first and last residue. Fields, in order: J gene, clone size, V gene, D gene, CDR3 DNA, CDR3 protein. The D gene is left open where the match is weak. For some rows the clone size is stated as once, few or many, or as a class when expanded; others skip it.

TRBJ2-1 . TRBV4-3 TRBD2 TGCGCCAGCAGCCAACTGGGGGGGATGTCCTACAATGAGCAGTTCTTC CASSQLGGMSYNEQFF
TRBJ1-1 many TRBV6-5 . TGTGCCAGCAGTTTTATGGGGGGCGCTGAAGCTTTCTTT CASSFMGGAEAFF
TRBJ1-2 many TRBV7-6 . TGTGCCAGCAGCTTAGTACAGGGAGATGGCTACACCTTC CASSLVQGDGYTF
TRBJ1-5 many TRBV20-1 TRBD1 TGCAGTGCTAGGGACAGGGATCAGCCCCAGCATTTT CSARDRDQPQHF
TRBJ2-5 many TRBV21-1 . TGTGCCAGCAGCAAATCCTACACGGGTCAAGAGACCCAGTACTTC CASSKSYTGQETQYF
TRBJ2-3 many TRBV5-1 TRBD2 TGCGCCAGCAGCTCGACTAGCGATGGAGATACGCAGTATTTT CASSSTSDGDTQYF
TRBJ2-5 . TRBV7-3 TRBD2 TGTGCCAGCAGCCCAGGCCCTAGCGGGGGGCGGGAGACCCAGTACTTC CASSPGPSGGRETQYF
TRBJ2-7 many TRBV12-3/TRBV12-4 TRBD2 TGTGCCAGCAGTACGGGGCCGGGACTAGCGGGGTTCTACGAGCAGTACTTC CASSTGPGLAGFYEQYF
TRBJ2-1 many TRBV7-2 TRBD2 TGTGCCAGCAGAAAACCCTGGGGGGGGGTCCGAAACAATGAGCAGTTCTTC CASRKPWGGVRNNEQFF
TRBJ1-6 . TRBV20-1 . TGCAGTGCTAGGAGGGGGGTTCCAGGGGCTCGTAATTCACCCCTCCACTTT CSARRGVPGARNSPLHF
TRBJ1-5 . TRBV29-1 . TGCAGCGTTGCCCCGACAGATAGCAATCAGCCCCAGCATTTT CSVAPTDSNQPQHF
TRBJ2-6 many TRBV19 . TGTGCCAGTAGTATAGGCGCCTCTGGGGCCAACGTCCTGACTTTC CASSIGASGANVLTF
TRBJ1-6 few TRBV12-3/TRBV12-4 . TGTGCCAGCAGGGGAGATAGCTCCTATAATTCACCCCTCCACTTT CASRGDSSYNSPLHF
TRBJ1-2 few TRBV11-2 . TGTGCCAGCAGCTTAGAGTCGGGGATTGGCGGCTACACCTTC CASSLESGIGGYTF
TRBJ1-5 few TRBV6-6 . TGTGCCAGCAGTTGGGAACGGGGGCAGCCCCAGCATTTT CASSWERGQPQHF
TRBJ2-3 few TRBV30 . TGTGCCTGGACGCAAGGAAACACAGATACGCAGTATTTT CAWTQGNTDTQYF
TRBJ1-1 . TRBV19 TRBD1 TGTGCCACTCTGAAGAAGGGGGCGGGGAACACTGAAGCTTTCTTT CATLKKGAGNTEAFF
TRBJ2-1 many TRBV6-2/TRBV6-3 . TGTGCCAGCACCCCCCTGGACAGAGAGTACAATGAGCAGTTCTTC CASTPLDREYNEQFF
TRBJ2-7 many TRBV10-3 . TGTGCCATCAGTGGGAAAAGGACCTCCTACGAGCAGTACTTC CAISGKRTSYEQYF
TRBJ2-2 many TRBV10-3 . TGTGCCGCCGGGGGCCCCAACACCGGGGAGCTGTTTTTT CAAGGPNTGELFF
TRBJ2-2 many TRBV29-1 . TGCAGCGAACGGTCCAGGGCGACCGGGGAGCTGTTTTTT CSERSRATGELFF
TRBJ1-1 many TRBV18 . TGTGCCAGCTCACCCGACAGGCAAGCTGAAGCTTTCTTT CASSPDRQAEAFF
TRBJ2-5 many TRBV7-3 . TGTGCCAGCAGCTTAGCCCAAGGGGGGACCCAGTACTTC CASSLAQGGTQYF
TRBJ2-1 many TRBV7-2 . TGTGCCAGCAGCTTAGGAAGGACGGATGTCTACAATGAGCAGTTCTTC CASSLGRTDVYNEQFF
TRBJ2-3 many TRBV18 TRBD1 TGTGCCAGCTCACCTTTAGACAGGGGTGACCAAGATACGCAGTATTTT CASSPLDRGDQDTQYF
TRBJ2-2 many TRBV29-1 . TGCAGCGTCTTCACTCCGCCGACCGGGGAGCTGTTTTTT CSVFTPPTGELFF
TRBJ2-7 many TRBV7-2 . TGTGCCAGCAGCCTACGTGAATACGAGCAGTACTTC CASSLREYEQYF
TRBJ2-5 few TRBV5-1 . TGCGCCAGCAGCCGGACGGACGGTTACCAAGAGACCCAGTACTTC CASSRTDGYQETQYF
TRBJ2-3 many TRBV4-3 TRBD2 TGCGCCAGCAGCCAACCTGGACTAGCGGGGGGCTTAGATACGCAGTATTTT CASSQPGLAGGLDTQYF
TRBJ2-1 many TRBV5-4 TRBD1 TGTGCCAGCAGCGATAAACGGTTGTGGGGCAGGGGGTACAATGAGCAGTTCTTC CASSDKRLWGRGYNEQFF
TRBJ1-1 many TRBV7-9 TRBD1 TGTGCCGGATCCAACCGGGACAGGTTCCAGAACACTGAAGCTTTCTTT CAGSNRDRFQNTEAFF
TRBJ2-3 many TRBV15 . TGTGCCACCAGCAGAGTACCTCCGGGACTTAGGAACACAGATACGCAGTATTTT CATSRVPPGLRNTDTQYF
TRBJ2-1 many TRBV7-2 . TGTGCCAGCAGCTTGGGAGCACTAGTTGTTGGTGATGAGCAGTTCTTC CASSLGALVVGDEQFF
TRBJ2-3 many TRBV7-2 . TGTGCCAGCAGCTTAGTTGGCCGGCCGTCGGATACGCAGTATTTT CASSLVGRPSDTQYF
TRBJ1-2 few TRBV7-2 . TGTGCCAGCAGCTTAGAGGTTCAGAGCTATGGGGGCTACACCTTC CASSLEVQSYGGYTF
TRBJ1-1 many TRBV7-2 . TGTGCCAGCAGCTTAGACCGGAACACTGAAGCTTTCTTT CASSLDRNTEAFF
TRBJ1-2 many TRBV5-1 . TGCGCCAGCAGCACCTCACAGGGACTCGAGGGCTACACCTTC CASSTSQGLEGYTF
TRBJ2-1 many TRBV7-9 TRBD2 TGTGCCAGCAGTGCGGGGGTCAGCTCCTACAATGAGCAGTTCTTC CASSAGVSSYNEQFF
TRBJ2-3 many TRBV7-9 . TGTGCCAGCGGAAGACCCCCTAGCACAGATACGCAGTATTTT CASGRPPSTDTQYF
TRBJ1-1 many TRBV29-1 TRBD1 TGCAGCGGGGCGACAGGGTGGCTGAACACTGAAGCTTTCTTT CSGATGWLNTEAFF
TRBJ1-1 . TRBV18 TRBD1 TGTGCCAGCTCACCGTCCCGGACAGGGGAAGCTTTCTTT CASSPSRTGEAFF
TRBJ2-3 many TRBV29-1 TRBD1 TGCAGCGTTGCCGGGACAGGGGCAGATACGCAGTATTTT CSVAGTGADTQYF
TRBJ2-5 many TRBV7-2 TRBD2 TGTGCCAGCAGCGCCGTGGGAGGGGTTAGCCAAGAGACCCAGTACTTC CASSAVGGVSQETQYF
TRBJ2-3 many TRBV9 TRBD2 TGTGCCAGCACCCGAACGACTAGCGGGGGGAGCACAGATACGCAGTATTTT CASTRTTSGGSTDTQYF
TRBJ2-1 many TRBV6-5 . TGTGCCAGCAGCCGGAGCCGGGGTAATGAGCAGTTCTTC CASSRSRGNEQFF
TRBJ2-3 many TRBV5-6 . TGTGCCAGCAGCTTGGGCACAGGACTCCAAGATACGCAGTATTTT CASSLGTGLQDTQYF
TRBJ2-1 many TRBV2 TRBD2 TGTGCCAGCAGGACCGGGGGGGCCGCCAATGAGCAGTTCTTC CASRTGGAANEQFF
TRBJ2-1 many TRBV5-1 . TGCGCCAGCAGCTTGGGGGGGGCCTTCCGCAACAATGAGCAGTTCTTC CASSLGGAFRNNEQFF
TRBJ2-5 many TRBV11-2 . TGTGCCAGCCGGGGCCCACAAGAGACCCAGTACTTC CASRGPQETQYF
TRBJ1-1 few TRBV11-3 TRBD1 TGTGCCAGCAGCTTGTCTACAGGGGGCCATGCTTTCTTT CASSLSTGGHAFF
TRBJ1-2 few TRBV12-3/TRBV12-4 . TGTGCCAGCAGTTTAGTTCCCGAACTTGGGGAAAAGGGTGGCTACACCTTC CASSLVPELGEKGGYTF
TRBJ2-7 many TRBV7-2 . TGTGCCAGCAGCCTAAGGGGGGTCCGCGAGCAGTACTTC CASSLRGVREQYF
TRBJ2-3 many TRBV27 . TGTGCCAGCAGTCCCGCTAACTCCGATACGCAGTATTTT CASSPANSDTQYF
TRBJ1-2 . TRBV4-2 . TGTGCCAGCAGCCAAGTCCAGGGTGGTGGCTACACCTTC CASSQVQGGGYTF
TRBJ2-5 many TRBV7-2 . TGTGCCAGCAGCCGGCAGGGCAGCGTACAAGAGACCCAGTACTTC CASSRQGSVQETQYF